Shown below are 9 T cell receptor beta chains from a single sample sequenced in a study of T cells in Graves' hyperthyroidism and ophthalmopathy. TCR beta CDR3 sequences were amplified from RNA transcripts. TCR CDR3 underwent first-round RT-PCR with the HTBI primer set. TCRdb called the multiplex PCR reads again in MiXCR, with one record for every CDR3 protein. The repertoire holds around 620,000 distinct CDR3 sequences, around 46% seen once, with around 17% in the top ten. Material for sequencing was peripheral blood or thyroid tissue (not recorded which). All receptors derive from an adult woman with Graves' disease, either hyperthyroidism or ophthalmopathy (not recorded which).

This clonotype occurred many times. With a much larger clone just one base away, this may be a read error. The rearrangement links TRBV13 to TRBJ1-1, with D perhaps matching TRBD1 (5 bases). V was clipped by 3 bases and J by 1 base, with 6 bases between them. The length of the CDR3 is 13 residues. Germline CDR1 is PRHDT and CDR2 is FYEKMQ (reference sequence). The CDR3 sequence: CASSFQGNTEAFF. Here the CDR3 DNA reads TGTGCCAGCAGCTTTCAGGGGAACACTGAAGCTTTCTTT.

This clonotype was recorded many times. This sequence joins TRBV5-5 and TRBJ2-7; possibly TRBD2 for D (5 bases). The germline CDR1 and CDR2 sequences are SGHKS and YYEKEE (reference sequence). The V end lost 3 bases, the J end lost 12 bases, and 16 bases lay between the germline ends. The CDR3 has 12 amino acids. The CDR3 nucleotides read TGTGCCAGCAGCTCTCGGGCCCTCGAGGGGTACTTC. It yields the protein CASSSRALEGYF.

This clonotype was seen repeatedly, ten times or more. The genes are TRBV20-1 and TRBJ2-5; D is unclear. Trimming stripped 3 bases from V and 4 bases from J, with 15 bases between. This CDR3 has 14 amino acids. Per the germline V gene, CDR1 is DFQATT and CDR2 is SNEGSKA (reference sequence). In DNA form, the CDR3 reads TGCAGTGCTAGGGAGAGGCAGGATGGAGAGACCCAGTACTTC. Translated: CSARERQDGETQYF.

This clonotype was detected only a few times. The chain combines TRBV7-6 with TRBJ2-7; 13 nucleotides match TRBD2. The V and J ends lost 5 bases and 0 bases, in that order; junction bases with no gene match: 4. This CDR3 has 16 amino acids. Germline V gene sequence: CDR1 SGHVS, CDR2 FNYEAQ. CDR3 amino acids: CASSPRTSGSSYEQYF. The CDR3 DNA sequence: TGTGCCAGCAGCCCCAGGACTAGCGGGAGCTCCTACGAGCAGTACTTC.

The chain combines TRBV29-1 with TRBJ1-1; D is undetermined. The length of the CDR3 is 12 residues. CDR1 is SQVTM, CDR2 ANQGSEA, per germline. With 5 bases removed from V and 2 bases from J, the gap between germline ends came to 9 bases. The CDR3 sequence: CSVLLPNTEAFF. CDR3 nucleotide sequence: TGCAGCGTTCTTTTACCAAACACTGAAGCTTTCTTT.

The J gene is TRBJ2-5, the V gene TRBV28, with a weak D call TRBD2 (5 bases). The ends were cut back, 5 bases at V and 5 bases at J, with 12 bases in the middle. The germline V gene has CDR1 MDHEN and CDR2 SYDVKM. The CDR3 is made up of 13 amino acids. This CDR3 reads CASSPAPGETQYF. In DNA, the CDR3 is TGTGCCAGCAGTCCAGCCCCGGGGGAGACCCAGTACTTC.

This clonotype was seen many times. This chain links TRBV6-5 with TRBJ2-2, with TRBD2 as a possible D gene (5 bases). The CDR3 sequence is 14 residues long. The germline CDR1 and CDR2 sequences are MNHEY and SVGAGI. Deletions cut 2 bases from V and 3 bases from J, with 7 bases between. The CDR3 nucleotides read TGTGCCAGCAGTTACGCGCGGGACACCGGGGAGCTGTTTTTT. Translated: CASSYARDTGELFF.

The chain carries TRBV27 and TRBJ1-2; tentatively, D is TRBD1 (6 bases). Trimming took off 1 base at V and 8 bases at J, with 17 bases between the two ends. The CDR3 extends over 15 amino acids. Germline assignment: CDR1 MNHEY and CDR2 SMNVEV (reference sequence). Here the CDR3 reads CASSLFTGKSTGYTF. As DNA, the CDR3 is TGTGCCAGCAGTTTATTCACAGGGAAGTCGACCGGCTACACCTTC.

In the case of this clonotype: A much larger clone sits a single nucleotide away, making a read error possible. The gene calls are TRBV6-6 and TRBJ2-7; a possible D gene is TRBD1 (6 bases). V lost 8 bases, J lost 3 bases, and 11 bases lay in between. The CDR3 loop spans 12 amino acids. Germline CDR1 is MNHNY and CDR2 is SVGAGI (reference sequence). The CDR3 DNA follows: TGTGCCAGCGGGCGGACAGTCTACGAGCAGTACTTC. Translated: CASGRTVYEQYF.